This T cell receptor beta chain was sequenced for a study of cytomegalovirus exposure and HLA in healthy donors (TCRdb year 2017). For context, the study as a whole: An earlier analysis of several hundred of the donors reported around 280 Gb of sequence data and about 120 million unique TCR beta sequences obtained from approximately 180 million T cells. About 300 gigabases of sequencing data and approximately 85 million unique TCR sequences were included in an early release covering 550 to 800 HLA-typed donors. The genetic ancestry cluster associated with self-reported Caucasian donors included around four fifths of the approximately 400 genotyped donors. The study was designed to test whether signatures of past pathogen exposure could be identified by cataloging public T cell receptors. The study profiled the T cell repertoires of hundreds of subjects by immunosequencing and related them to cytomegalovirus serostatus. A separate validation cohort of 90 to 150 different subjects was used in addition to the 666-subject first cohort. High-throughput TCR immunosequencing, statistical association of individual TCRs with disease status, and machine learning were combined to predict cytomegalovirus infection status. In a later analysis, previously published TCR beta repertoires from roughly 710 donors were re-analyzed and high-resolution HLA genotyping was added so that TCR occurrence patterns could be studied. In the later analysis, no new phenotypic data were used to find candidate immune exposures; instead, reliance was placed on TCR beta sequences and their occurrence across donors. To decide whether each TCR beta V gene segment behaved as functional or pseudogenic, an earlier analysis of some 570 of the donors relied on high-throughput TCR beta sequencing. Donor age, sex, ethnicity and CMV serostatus were compiled alongside the repertoire data. Genome-wide SNP genotypes for about 55% of the roughly 670 donors were used in a later genetic analysis, which treated that subset as a discovery cohort. All discovery cohort repertoires had been generated on a single sequencing platform. Class I and class II HLA loci were covered by the typing at four-digit resolution. Typing coverage varied by locus: roughly 629-630 donors for A, B, C, DRB1 and DQB1; about 520 for DQA1; over 600 for DPA1; 450 to 480 for DPB1. Four to six DR-DQ haplotypes were handled as single units for association and clustering, since linkage in the cohort was strong. On average, about 200,000 unique TCR beta nucleotide sequences were sequenced per donor among several hundred genotyped donors of the cohort, with roughly 18% of those sequences being non-productive.

The receptor library was made with the immunoSEQ multiplex PCR assay. A mixture of 60 forward primers for TCR Vbeta segments and 13 reverse primers for TCR Jbeta segments was used in the multiplex PCR. Amplification of the CDR3 region of rearranged TCR beta genes was performed with a multiplex PCR assay on genomic DNA. The amplified TCR beta libraries were sequenced on the Illumina HiSeq System as 87-base-pair reads. The authors processed their data as follows. Across the 500 to 700 repertoires, a later analysis counted 78 million or so unique TCR beta chains, some 11 million of which were shared by at least two donors. Raw reads were error-corrected and collapsed into unique sequences by a nearest-neighbor algorithm in which closely related sequences were merged to remove PCR and sequencing errors. V, D and J gene segments were assigned by aligning CDR3 sequences to IMGT reference sequences. For a sequence to be retained, a match of at least six nucleotides to both a V gene segment and a J gene segment was required. Rearrangements were classified as productive when the CDR3 lacked stop codons and remained in frame with V and J, and all other rearrangements were classified as non-productive. CDR3 was defined by IMGT convention, running from the second conserved V-encoded cysteine to the conserved J-encoded phenylalanine. The earlier analysis of roughly 590 of the donors excluded sequences that lacked an unambiguous match to a single V gene segment. In an earlier analysis of a few hundred of the donors, a V segment was called functional when productive rearrangements were above 56.7%, and segregating when the standard deviation between donors exceeded 5%. To diagnose cytomegalovirus status from the catalog of TCR beta chain sequences, a statistical classification framework was built. In a later analysis, V and J genes were assigned by comparing TCR nucleotide sequences against IMGT/GENE-DB human TR gene sequences. A later analysis assigned CDR3 sequences and most-parsimonious VDJ recombination scenarios with the TCRdist pipeline. In a later analysis, every TCR beta chain was defined by the combination of its CDR3 amino acid sequence and its V-gene family, and reads without a unique V-gene family were dropped. As a way to deal with suspected cross-contamination and a sequencing artifact, a later analysis dropped approximately 570 nucleotide sequences that were highly shared and had low generation probability. A later analysis calculated a clonal expansion index for each public chain from normalized within-repertoire ranks of inferred template counts. Generation probabilities in a later analysis came from a VDJ recombination model fitted to out-of-frame rearrangements, and those results were checked against IGoR. Hypergeometric tests were used in a later analysis to score TCR-TCR, TCR-HLA and TCR-CMV co-occurrence, with a repertoire-size bias correction applied to the TCR pairs. In a later analysis, false discovery rates were estimated by permuting HLA or CMV assignments 20 times. In a later analysis, co-occurring TCRs were grouped using DBSCAN, and TCRdist sequence similarity was added for clustering within HLA-allele-positive subsets. Co-occurrence clustering excluded repertoires with fewer than 30,000 or more than 120,000 public chains, plus five with anomalous nucleotide sharing. TCRdb obtained this table from immuneACCESS and retained in-frame rearrangements with V and J assigned. These tables miss some clones; where compared with another copy, unresolved V genes account for less than half of the shortfall, and the remainder is unexplained. The V and J calls and clone size come from that table; D and trimming were worked out from the DNA. This sample comprises roughly 140,000 clones, 78% of them detected only once. The ten largest clones capture about 6.8% of the sample.

To note about this clone: Its specific antigen is unknown. No much larger clone exists at a distance of one base, and base qualities are not known.

Here is what the overall study found, with its caveats: The earlier analysis of 587 of the donors excluded seventeen rarely observed V segments, including chromosome 9 orphons, because counts were too low. A few of the identified cytomegalovirus-associated TCR beta chains were confirmed in vitro to be specific for cytomegalovirus antigens. A further reported finding was that TCR beta sequences accurately predicted the HLA-A and HLA-B alleles for most subjects in the first cohort. In a later analysis, TCR association rates were found to vary across HLA loci, with the most associated TCRs seen for DRB1 alleles and the fewest for HLA-C alleles. Some IMGT-functional V segments, including TRBV6-2 and TRBV6-3, could not be distinguished by the 87-base-pair reads and were therefore excluded. When HLA alleles, especially DR and DQ, strongly co-occurred, attributing TCR associations to individual alleles was difficult. In a later analysis, over 15,000 TCR beta sequences were associated with specific HLA alleles at a false discovery rate of 0.05. The only immune exposure information available for the cohort was CMV serostatus. Linkage disequilibrium might explain the correlated functional status among segregating V segments, but an unknown experimental factor could not be ruled out. The classifier was reported to diagnose cytomegalovirus status with high specificity and sensitivity in both the original and validation cohorts. Sequencing depth was assumed to be roughly uniform across donors in the presence/absence analyses, though that assumption may not hold. Because HLA typing was missing for some donors at each locus, association tests included only the typed subset. Compared with equally common non-associated chains, HLA-associated TCR beta chains in a later analysis were more clonally expanded and had lower generation probabilities. The cohort was sequenced for TCR beta chains only, and without alpha or paired-chain data the features that could be detected were limited. The study gave a list of some 150 TCR beta chains associated with cytomegalovirus. Most CMV-associated TCR beta chains appeared to be HLA-restricted in a later analysis, and the HLA associations seemed to be driven largely by CMV exposure. A cluster of highly shared sequence variants was judged likely to represent a technical artifact of the sequencing pipeline. In an earlier analysis of some 550 of the donors, most TCR beta V segments were observed in productive rearrangements about 87% or about 30% of the time, broadly matching IMGT annotations. A later analysis reported that several top co-occurrence clusters appeared linked to parvovirus B19, influenza, CMV and Epstein-Barr virus. Most TCR sequences were observed very rarely across donors, whereas some public TCRs were present in many individuals. V-gene and J-gene trimming of TCR beta chains was associated with a missense DCLRE1C variant in a later genetic analysis, and the association was replicated in an independent cohort. The authors suggested that the approach could potentially be generalized to other disease states and immunological phenotypes. According to a later genetic analysis, donors in an Asian-associated ancestry cluster had fewer N-insertions in productive TCRs than the approximately 650-donor mean.

The cohort was made up of 500 to 850 healthy bone marrow donors. At the time of sampling, all cohort members were nominally healthy, though unrecorded immune exposures were likely present. The donor was CMV seropositive and was included in the group of 289 seropositive cohort members. Each donor provided a peripheral blood sample, and peripheral blood mononuclear cells were used for TCR beta sequencing. Genomic DNA extraction from the blood cell samples was performed with the Qiagen DNeasy Blood Extraction Kit. Taken from the germline V gene, the CDR1 and CDR2 loops are KGHSH and LQKENI. Trimming leaves V shorter by 0 bases and J shorter by 2 bases, with the junction holding 6 bases beyond the gene matches. The CDR3, from cysteine to phenylalanine, totals 16 residues. Of all the DNA, just the CDR3 is kept, 48 bases in frame from base 1.

The chain is made from TRBV18 and TRBJ1-1; the junction holds 7 bases that match TRBD1. Sample: PBMCs. This TCR was recovered from a woman aged 40 to 50 in good health and CMV-seropositive. The CDR3 reads CASSPPYSGGNTEAFF. In nucleotide form, the sequence is TGTGCCAGCTCACCACCGTATTCAGGGGGTAACACTGAAGCTTTCTTT.